These T cell receptor beta chains were read from a single sample in a study of CD4 T cells in relation to SARS-CoV-2 and coronaviruses. Profiling relied on immunoSEQ multiplex PCR, and the TCRdb table lists in-frame clones only, not all of them. The data contain approximately 60,000 clones, roughly nine tenths of them singletons. Material for sequencing was naive CD4+ T cells from PBMCs. All receptors come from an adult with COVID-19. CDR3s include the opening cysteine and the closing phenylalanine or tryptophan. Each record gives: V gene, CDR3 length, J gene, CDR3 protein.

>TRBV4-1|16|TRBJ2-1
CASSRTSGIGSDEQFF
>TRBV2|17|TRBJ2-6
CASSPNNLASGANVLTF
>TRBV6-6|13|TRBJ1-5
CASSYQGQQPQHF
>TRBV7-9|14|TRBJ2-1
CASSLTYSDNEQFF
>TRBV4-1|19|TRBJ2-7
CASSQGGTGGSRGGYEQYF
>TRBV30|16|TRBJ2-1
CAWRPTSLRSYNEQFF
>TRBV11-2|13|TRBJ1-1
CASSLDMNTEAFF
>TRBV25-1|14|TRBJ1-5
CASSTAWSNQPQHF
>TRBV3-1/TRBV3-2|14|TRBJ2-1
CASSGTRSYNEQFF
>TRBV6-2/TRBV6-3|17|TRBJ2-3
CASSYSYPGQSTDTQYF
>TRBV5-5|14|TRBJ1-2
CASSLVRQGDGYTF
>TRBV28|16|TRBJ2-1
CASSLRQGGSYNEQFF
>TRBV5-1|16|TRBJ2-7
CASSLEPVRNSYEQYF
>TRBV3-1/TRBV3-2|14|TRBJ2-2
CASSLGWNTGELFF
>TRBV5-1|13|TRBJ2-3
CASSFPQGLKEYF
>TRBV3-1/TRBV3-2|15|TRBJ1-4
CASSQGVGGIEKLFF
>TRBV18|13|TRBJ2-7
CASSARDSYEQYF
>TRBV20-1|14|TRBJ2-1
CSASNRGSYNEQFF
>TRBV24-1|14|TRBJ1-1
CATSDPRQNTEAFF
>TRBV9|14|TRBJ2-7
CASSVDGYPHEQYF
>TRBV10-3|14|TRBJ1-6
CAISETGENSPLHF
>TRBV6-5|13|TRBJ2-5
CASTPPGQETQYF
>TRBV11-2|12|TRBJ2-3
CASSWQSSGPIF
>TRBV28|14|TRBJ2-5
CASSLISLGETQYF
>TRBV4-1|17|TRBJ2-5
CASSQSGSIGRGETQYF
>TRBV19|16|TRBJ1-1
CASSPTGEVVGTEAFF
>TRBV10-3|16|TRBJ2-7
CAISFLDRKITYEQYF
>TRBV27|15|TRBJ1-1
CASSLLPGVNTEAFF